This paragraph covers one T cell receptor beta chain sequence. This receptor's antigen is unknown. Base qualities are missing; no much larger clone stands one base away. The data belong to a study of Graves' ophthalmopathy and Graves' hyperthyroidism listed by TCRdb under 2018. General notes on the study: Peripheral blood was collected at initial diagnosis, before any treatment. TCR beta repertoire signatures were used to distinguish Graves' ophthalmopathy from Graves' hyperthyroidism and to predict progression to ophthalmopathy. In total, approximately 130 blood samples were TCR-sequenced: 40 to 45 ophthalmopathy, under 85 hyperthyroidism and some 17 hyperthyroidism-to-ophthalmopathy patients. To explore V-J signatures distinguishing ophthalmopathy from hyperthyroidism, a discovery set of 100 patients (roughly 45 ophthalmopathy, some 57 stable hyperthyroidism) was enrolled. The independent validation cohort included roughly 19 hyperthyroidism patients plus 17 patients who later progressed from hyperthyroidism to ophthalmopathy. In roughly 6 hyperthyroidism patients, the T-cell repertoires found in thyroid tissue were compared with those found in blood. After sampling, hyperthyroidism patients received methimazole starting at 30 mg daily, and ophthalmopathy patients received high-dose intravenous methylprednisolone. The 95 to 100 discovery patients were divided at random into training and test sets in a 7:3 ratio.

A patient counted as having stable hyperthyroidism if there was no progression to ophthalmopathy within 18 months of follow-up. Hyperthyroidism patients were newly diagnosed, with disease duration under 2 months, and aged 18 to 65 years. Patients were excluded if they had other autoimmune diseases, uncontrolled infections, pregnancy or lactation. Diagnosis relied on clinical symptoms, serum thyroxine, TRAb, thyroid ultrasound and orbital computed tomography. PBMCs were isolated from roughly 10 ml of fresh peripheral blood by Ficoll-Paque density gradient centrifugation. Total RNA was extracted with Trizol reagent and quality-checked on an Agilent 2100 Bioanalyzer. For repertoire sequencing, TCR beta CDR3 regions were amplified from RNA transcripts. The first round of RT-PCR was done with HTBI primers and the Qiagen OneStep RT-PCR kit, and was followed by a second round of multiplex PCR, then size selection and purification. The libraries underwent paired-end sequencing with 100 bp reads on an Illumina HiSeq2000. The original methods were these. SOAPnuke was used to process the reads, removing any read that contained adapters or uncalled bases, had a mean Phred below 15, or lacked an exact match to the constant primer or identifier. High-quality paired reads were merged with COPE v1.2.5. Clonotypes were defined as unique nucleotide sequences and were aligned to IMGT TRB V, D and J references using MiTCR v1.1. Only V-J combinations with frequency above 0.0001 were analysed, covering 99% to 99.2% of repertoires. A TCR clonal expansion and chaos score per V-J combination was defined as the ratio of F50 clonal expansion to chaos observed in the TCRdist matrix. Welch's t-statistics and random forest were used to reduce features to approximately 13 V-J combinations, which were fed into a naive Bayes classifier. The similarity between thyroid and blood repertoires was quantified using the Morisita-Horn index. TCRdb passed the public sequencing reads through fastp at Q25 and MiXCR, retaining productive beta sequences. Rows are unified per CDR3 protein, each entry keeping the most common DNA and genes. The V and J calls reflect TCRdb's pipeline rather than the authors' work. The sample table holds hundreds of thousands of distinct CDR3 sequences, of which about 20% were seen once. More than 5.5% of the sample rests with the top ten.

Overall study results and their limits: No statistical method was used to set the sample size in advance, and the investigators knew which group each participant was assigned to. Ophthalmopathy was separated from stable hyperthyroidism by the 13-signature model with 87.88% sensitivity and about 83% specificity in cross-validation and with 80%/75% in the test set. Most expanded thyroid clonotypes with a frequency above 0.001 also appeared in blood, which suggests that blood repertoires may reflect the immune response in the thyroid. In validation, the model predicted ophthalmopathy progression with about 71% sensitivity and roughly 72% specificity; roughly eleven predicted patients were CT-confirmed with GO in a median of approximately 6.5 months.

CDR1 MNHEY and CDR2 SVGEGT are derived from the germline V gene. Cut back by 0 bases and 2 bases, the V and J ends lie 14 bases apart. The CDR3 runs 16 residues from the cysteine to the phenylalanine. The entry retains the CDR3 DNA only, 48 bases that are in frame from base 1. The sequence came from a woman younger than 30 with stable Graves' hyperthyroidism. Some clones in this sample may be carry-over from other donors' samples. Donor details come from another sample of the same person, matched by shared clones. What was sequenced was peripheral blood. The chain couples TRBV6-2 or TRBV6-3 to TRBJ2-7; a weak D assignment points to TRBD2 (6 bases agree). The DNA sequence is given as TGTGCCAGCAGTTACTCGACGGCGGGGTCAACCTACGAGCAGTACTTC. This translates into CASSYSTAGSTYEQYF.